This TCR beta chain was documented in a study of blood T cell repertoires in COVID-19. Overall study: The study drew acute and convalescent COVID-19 samples from the United States, Italy and Spain.

CDR3 length equals 15 residues. Germline V CDR1 and CDR2: MNHEY, SVGAGI. V was clipped by 5 bases and J by 6 bases, with 17 bases between them. The protocol was immunoSEQ multiplex PCR, while the TCRdb copy is restricted to in-frame clones and leaves out a portion. The sample carries approximately 470,000 clones, 70% to 90% recorded once. This rearrangement joins TRBV6-5 to TRBJ1-5; a possible D gene is TRBD1 (5 bases). The receptor's source is a human donor in a cohort sampled during active COVID-19. The sequenced sample consisted of peripheral blood. The CDR3 DNA sequence: TGTGCCAGCAGTCAACATGGAGGGGTCGGTCAGCCCCAGCATTTT. Its protein product is CASSQHGGVGQPQHF.